One sample yielded the 10 T cell receptor beta chains listed below, sequenced in a study of beta chain features in type 1 diabetes. Whole-study findings and limits: Across all four CD4+ subsets, people with type 1 diabetes showed modestly shorter TCRB CDR3s.

What these receptors recognize is not known. The isolated RNA, all of it, was reverse transcribed, so expressed TCRB transcripts were what got sequenced. Clones were read by immunoSEQ multiplex PCR, and TCRdb kept only the in-frame ones, dropping some. The sample contains over 14,000 clones, roughly 76% of which appear only once. Sequenced material: stem cell memory CD4+ T cells from blood. The receptors derive from a woman under 30 with type 1 diabetes.

The chain has TRBV4-1 and TRBJ2-1, with 10 bases lining up with TRBD2. The germline V gene encodes CDR1 MGHRA and CDR2 YSYEKL. The CDR3 consists of 17 residues. V lost 3 bases, J lost 4 bases, and 9 bases stayed unmatched. CDR3 amino acids: CASSQPLAGDGYNEQFF. The DNA of the CDR3 is TGCGCCAGCAGCCAGCCGCTAGCGGGAGACGGTTACAATGAGCAGTTCTTC.

The rearrangement joins TRBV18 to TRBJ2-3; the D gene is possibly TRBD2 (5 bases). This CDR3 comprises 14 residues. Germline CDR1 is KGHSH and CDR2 is LQKENI. V lost 3 bases, J lost 4 bases, and 11 bases lay in between. CDR3 nucleotide sequence: TGTGCCAGCTCACCCTACGGGATTGCAGATACGCAGTATTTT. Translating it yields CASSPYGIADTQYF.

The chain has TRBV14 and TRBJ2-5, with D maybe TRBD2 (5 bases). V lost 0 bases and J 4 bases, leaving 6 bases between the germline ends. This CDR3 spans 13 amino acids. The germline V gene encodes CDR1 SGHDN and CDR2 FVKESK. DNA of the CDR3: TGTGCCAGCAGCCAAGATCGGGGAGAGACCCAGTACTTC. Amino acids: CASSQDRGETQYF.

The chain combines TRBV7-2 with TRBJ1-5; perhaps TRBD1 as D (5 bases). V lost 5 bases to trimming and J lost 5 bases, with 10 bases between them. This CDR3 is built from 13 residues. Looked up from germline, CDR1 is SGHTA and CDR2 is FQGNSA. CDR3 sequence (DNA): TGTGCCAGCAGCCCAGGGTCGGATCAGCCCCAGCATTTT. Protein sequence: CASSPGSDQPQHF. Filled out from reference TRBV7-2 and TRBJ1-5, the complete variable domain reads GAGVSQSPSNKVTEKGKDVELRCDPISGHTALYWYRQSLGQGLEFLIYFQGNSAPDKSGLPSDRFSAERTGGSVSTLTIQRTQQEDSAVYLCASSPGSDQPQHFGDGTRLSIL.

This chain joins TRBV6-1 and TRBJ2-2, with 7 bases that match TRBD1. J was trimmed by 1 base and V by 4 bases; bases with no gene match: 0. Germline V gene lookup returns CDR1 MNHNS and CDR2 SASEGT. The CDR3 is 14 amino acids. In DNA form, the CDR3 reads TGTGCCAGCAGTGGGACAGGGAACACCGGGGAGCTGTTTTTT. It codes for CASSGTGNTGELFF.

The rearrangement links TRBV7-2 to TRBJ2-4; 8 nucleotides align to TRBD2. CDR1 and CDR2 from the germline V gene are SGHTA and FQGNSA. The V segment lost 4 bases and the J segment 3 bases; nucleotides outside the gene matches: 11. The CDR3 totals 17 residues. CDR3 region: CASSSQAGVRGKNIQYF. As DNA, the CDR3 is TGTGCCAGCAGCTCCCAAGCGGGAGTCCGTGGCAAAAACATTCAGTACTTC.

The chain links TRBV5-1 to TRBJ2-1; no clear D. CDR1 and CDR2 (germline): SGHRS, YFSETQ. Trimming took off 7 bases at V and 8 bases at J, with 16 bases between the two ends. The CDR3 is made up of 13 amino acids. The CDR3 DNA sequence: TGCGCCAGCTGGGCCGGATTAAATGATGAGCAGTTCTTC. This gives the protein CASWAGLNDEQFF.

The V call is TRBV29-1, the J call TRBJ2-1; D possibly corresponds to TRBD2 (5 bases). The germline gives CDR1 SQVTM, CDR2 ANQGSEA. V lost 4 bases, J lost 9 bases, and 16 bases lay in between. The CDR3 sequence is 13 residues long. The CDR3, as DNA: TGCAGCGTTGTTGAGGGCCCACTTAGTGAGCAGTTCTTC. Protein sequence: CSVVEGPLSEQFF.

The V call is TRBV2, the J call TRBJ1-1; D call uncertain. The CDR3 is 13 amino acids. Trimming took 3 bases from V and 3 from J, leaving 8 bases between them. Germline values: CDR1 SNHLY, CDR2 FYNNEI. CDR3 nucleotides: TGTGCCAGCAGTGAGGCGAGGTACACTGAAGCTTTCTTT. This codes for CASSEARYTEAFF.

The rearrangement links TRBV28 to TRBJ2-5; 8 nucleotides match TRBD1. Germline CDR1 reads MDHEN; CDR2 reads SYDVKM. J gave up 4 bases and V 7 bases, and 8 bases lay outside the gene matches. The length of the CDR3 is 14 residues. The CDR3 is CASTTGGSVETQYF. CDR3 bases: TGTGCCAGCACTACAGGGGGATCAGTAGAGACCCAGTACTTC.